The rows below give T cell receptor beta chains drawn from one sample of a study of type 1 regulatory T cells. Each CDR3 protein is one row after TCRdb ran MiXCR on the reads. The sample carries some 100,000 distinct CDR3 sequences, roughly 28% recorded once. Sequencing used CD4+ T cells, either the whole sample or a sorted fraction (not recorded which). The receptor set was obtained from a human donor in good health. CDR3s include the opening cysteine and the closing phenylalanine or tryptophan. A D gene is named only where the DNA matches it firmly. Expanded clones get a size class; other rows say once, few or many, or leave the size out.

v_call	j_call	d_call	cdr3_length	clone_size	cdr3_nt	cdr3_aa
TRBV29-1	TRBJ2-3	-	14	-	TGCAGCGTTGACGTAGCGAGCTGGGGAGATACGCAGTATTTT	CSVDVASWGDTQYF
TRBV7-3	TRBJ2-2	-	15	-	TGTGCCAGCAGCCTGACCCCGTTTGTCTCCGGGGAGCTGTTTTTT	CASSLTPFVSGELFF
TRBV29-1	TRBJ2-3	TRBD1	15	-	TGCAGCGTCATCGACAGGGTCCGAAGCACAGATACGCAGTATTTT	CSVIDRVRSTDTQYF
TRBV2	TRBJ2-2	TRBD2	14	few	TGTGCCAGCAGTCTAGCGGGAGTGGGCGGGGAGCTGTTTTTT	CASSLAGVGGELFF
TRBV24-1	TRBJ1-5	TRBD1	16	-	TGTGCCACCAGTGACCGAGGACAGGGAACCAATCAGCCCCAGCATTTT	CATSDRGQGTNQPQHF
TRBV7-8	TRBJ1-2	TRBD1	13	few	TGTGCCAGCAGCATAACAGGGGGCAATGGCTACACCTTC	CASSITGGNGYTF
TRBV12-3/TRBV12-4	TRBJ2-1	TRBD2	15	once	TGTGCCAGCAGCCGTACTAGCGGGAGTACCGATGAGCAGTTCTTC	CASSRTSGSTDEQFF
TRBV15	TRBJ2-3	-	13	-	TGTGCCACCAGCAGCGCAGGGTATGATACGCAGTATTTT	CATSSAGYDTQYF
TRBV20-1	TRBJ2-1	TRBD2	15	-	TGCAGTGCTAGACCACCGGGACGGGAGGGGAATGAGCAGTTCTTC	CSARPPGREGNEQFF
TRBV7-9	TRBJ2-1	-	11	few	TGTGCCAGCAGCGGCGTTTTTGAGCAGTTCTTC	CASSGVFEQFF
TRBV6-5	TRBJ1-1	TRBD1	15	-	TGTGCCAGCAGTTACTCTCAGGGGGCGAGGACTGAAGCTTTCTTT	CASSYSQGARTEAFF
TRBV20-1	TRBJ2-7	-	12	-	TGCAGTGCTCCTCTTGCGGACTACGAGCAGTACTTC	CSAPLADYEQYF
TRBV2	TRBJ2-5	TRBD1	14	few	TGTGCCAGCAAGGTACAGGGGGCGTCCGAGACCCAGTACTTC	CASKVQGASETQYF
TRBV20-1	TRBJ2-3	-	16	once	TGCAGTGCTAGTGTTCGATTTTCGGGGGCTGGAGATACGCAGTATTTT	CSASVRFSGAGDTQYF
TRBV19	TRBJ1-1	-	14	few	TGTGCCAGTAGTACCGGGACCGAGAACACTGAAGCTTTCTTT	CASSTGTENTEAFF
TRBV7-2	TRBJ2-7	-	12	-	TGTGCCAGCAGTGCCGACGGCTACGAGCAGTACTTC	CASSADGYEQYF
TRBV3-1	TRBJ2-1	-	14	-	TGTGCCAGCAGCCAAGCTCCTTCCGCCAATGAGCAGTTCTTC	CASSQAPSANEQFF
TRBV6-2/TRBV6-3	TRBJ2-1	TRBD2	14	-	TGTGCCAGCAGGGCTAGCGGGAGGGCCGGGGAGCAGTTCTTC	CASRASGRAGEQFF
TRBV29-1	TRBJ2-1	-	14	-	TGCAGCGTTGTATCCGCTTATGGCTACAATGAGCAGTTCTTC	CSVVSAYGYNEQFF
TRBV7-6	TRBJ2-6	-	16	-	TGTGCCAGCAGCTCACTGGGGGGCACTGGGGCCAACGTCCTGACTTTC	CASSSLGGTGANVLTF
TRBV6-2/TRBV6-3	TRBJ2-2	-	17	few	TGTGCCAGCAGCCGCCCCGGGACCGTAATTAACACCGGGGAGCTGTTTTTT	CASSRPGTVINTGELFF
TRBV5-6	TRBJ2-3	-	12	few	TGTGCCAGCAGCTCGCCCCCGAATACGCAGTATTTT	CASSSPPNTQYF
TRBV2	TRBJ1-6	-	15	-	TGTGCCAGCAGTCCCGCGGGGGGAGATAATTCACCCCTCCACTTT	CASSPAGGDNSPLHF
TRBV5-1	TRBJ2-5	-	14	-	TGCGCCAGCAGCCCTCTCGACGGGCGGGAGACCCAGTACTTC	CASSPLDGRETQYF
TRBV19	TRBJ2-2	TRBD2	18	few	TGTGCCAGTAGTAGAGGGACTAGCGGAAGAGCGAACACCGGGGAGCTGTTTTTT	CASSRGTSGRANTGELFF
TRBV18	TRBJ1-2	TRBD1	15	-	TGTGCCAGCTCAACTACAGGGGGCGAAGACTATGGCTACACCTTC	CASSTTGGEDYGYTF
TRBV19	TRBJ1-4	-	16	few	TGTGCCAGTAGTATAGATTGGGGGGACCACAATGAAAAACTGTTTTTT	CASSIDWGDHNEKLFF